This record looks at one T cell receptor beta chain sequence and its context. As yet, its antigen is unknown. This record belongs to a study of early T cells in non-severe SARS-CoV-2 infection. Study-wide context: The chains were unpaired, and the sequenced material was bulk RNA from unsorted whole blood. General study findings and limits: Database matching using VDJdb favored anti-spike CD8 responses, with private and CD4 specificities left missing.

Germline CDR1 MNHEY, CDR2 SVGEGT. This CDR3 comprises 17 residues. With V trimmed by 4 bases and J by 4 bases, 12 bases remained unmatched. Individual cDNA molecules each received unique molecular identifiers attached to them. TCRdb itself ran the 5' RACE reads through MiXCR, one entry per CDR3 protein. Among more than 60,000 distinct CDR3 sequences listed, around 14% were seen once. Material: whole blood. This TCR came from an adult who was a healthcare worker with PCR-confirmed SARS-CoV-2 infection or an uninfected control (not recorded which). The V call is TRBV6-2 or TRBV6-3, the J call TRBJ2-1; 8 nucleotides agree with TRBD2. CDR3: CASSSIPFSGVYNEQFF. CDR3 DNA sequence: TGTGCCAGCAGTTCGATCCCCTTTAGCGGGGTTTACAATGAGCAGTTCTTC.